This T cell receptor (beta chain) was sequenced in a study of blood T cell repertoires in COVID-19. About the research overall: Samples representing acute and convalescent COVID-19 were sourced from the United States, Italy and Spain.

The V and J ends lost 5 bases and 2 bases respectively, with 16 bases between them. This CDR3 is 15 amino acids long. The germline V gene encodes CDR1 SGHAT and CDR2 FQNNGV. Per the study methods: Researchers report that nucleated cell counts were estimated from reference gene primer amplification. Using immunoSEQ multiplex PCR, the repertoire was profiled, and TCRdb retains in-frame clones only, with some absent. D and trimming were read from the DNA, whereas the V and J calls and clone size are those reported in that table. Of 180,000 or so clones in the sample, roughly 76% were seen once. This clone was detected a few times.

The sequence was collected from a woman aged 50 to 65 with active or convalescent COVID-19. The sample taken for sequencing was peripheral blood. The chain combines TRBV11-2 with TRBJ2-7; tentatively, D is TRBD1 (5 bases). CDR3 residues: CASSDRGRVAYEQYF. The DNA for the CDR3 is TGTGCCAGCAGCGATAGAGGCAGGGTCGCCTACGAGCAGTACTTC.